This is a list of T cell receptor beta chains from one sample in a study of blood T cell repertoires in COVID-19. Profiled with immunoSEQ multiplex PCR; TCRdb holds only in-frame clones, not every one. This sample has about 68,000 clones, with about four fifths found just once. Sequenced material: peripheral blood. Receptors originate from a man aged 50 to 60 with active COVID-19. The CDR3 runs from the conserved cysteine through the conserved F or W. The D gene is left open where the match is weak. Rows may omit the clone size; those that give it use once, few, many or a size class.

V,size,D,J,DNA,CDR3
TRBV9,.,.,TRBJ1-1,TGTGCCAGCAGCGTAGGGGCAGGGGACACTGAAGCTTTCTTT,CASSVGAGDTEAFF
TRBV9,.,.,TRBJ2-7,TGTGCCAGCAGCGATTCGACAGGATCCCCTCCTACGAGCCAGTACTTC,CASSDSTGSPPTSQYF
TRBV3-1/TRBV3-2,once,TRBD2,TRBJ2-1,TGTGCCAGCAGCCTTGGAGCGGGAGCTTACAATGAGCAGTTCTTC,CASSLGAGAYNEQFF
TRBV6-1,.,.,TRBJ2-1,TGTGCCAGCAGTGAGTGGCAGATGGAGGAGCAGTTCTTC,CASSEWQMEEQFF
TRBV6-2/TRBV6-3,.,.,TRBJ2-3,TGTGCCAGCAGCCATTCGAGCGATACGCAGTATTTT,CASSHSSDTQYF
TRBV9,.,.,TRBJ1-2,TGTGCCAGCGGGGAGCGATCCTATGGCTACACCTTC,CASGERSYGYTF
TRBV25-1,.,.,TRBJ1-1,TGTGCCAGCAGTGAATGGGGGGGGGCCCCTGAAGCTTTCTTT,CASSEWGGAPEAFF
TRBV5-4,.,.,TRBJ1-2,TGTGCCAGCAGCTTGGGGGGGCCGGACAGACGTAAAGGATATGGCTACACCTTC,CASSLGGPDRRKGYGYTF
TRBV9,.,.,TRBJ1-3,TGTGCCAGCAGCGTAGAGGCGGGGGTGCTCTCTGGAAACACCATATATTTT,CASSVEAGVLSGNTIYF
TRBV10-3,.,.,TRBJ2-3,TGTGCCACCAACAGGGCTAGCACAGATACGCAGTATTTT,CATNRASTDTQYF
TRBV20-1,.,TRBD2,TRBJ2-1,TGCAGTGCTAGCTCCGGGACTAAGCAGTTCTTC,CSASSGTKQFF